A single T cell receptor (beta chain) is shown here with its context. What it binds is unknown. These data are taken from a study of T-cell memory formation after mild COVID-19. Broader study findings: Clones contracting over day 15 to 85 were CD4/CD8 balanced, with later expanders leaning CD4+. Contracting CD4+ clones sat mainly in CM and EM; CD8+ in EMRA. Cross-reactive memory appears to have joined, as suggested by some responding clones showing up in pre-infection memory.

TCRdb redid the calling of the 5' RACE reads with MiXCR, one entry per CDR3 protein. The data show fewer than 95,000 distinct CDR3 sequences, with about 12% seen just once and approximately 26% held by the top ten. From germline, CDR1 is LNHNV and CDR2 YYDKDF (reference sequence). V lost 0 bases and J lost 0, with 6 bases in between. The CDR3 totals 15 residues. The clonotype comes from an adult woman who had mild COVID-19 (a few samples of this study predate the infection). Cell type and time point are not known. The chain employs TRBV15 and TRBJ2-4; no clear D. Sequencing used PBMCs or a T cell subset sorted from them (not recorded which). The CDR3 bases are TGTGCCACCAGCAGAGAGTCACGAGCCAAAAACATTCAGTACTTC. Amino acid sequence: CATSRESRAKNIQYF.